This TCR beta chain appears in the sequencing data of a study of T-cell reconstitution after alpha-beta-depleted transplantation in children (dated by TCRdb to about 2016). Some background on the complete study: Using TCR repertoire profiling, the study quantitatively followed how T-cell immune reconstitution unfolded in children after TCRalphabeta/CD19-depleted allogeneic hematopoietic cell transplantation.

A word on this clonotype: What antigen it recognizes has not been identified. No qualities accompany the bases; no much larger clone lies one base away.

To prepare the library, PCR was applied. Sequencing instrument: Illumina HiSeq 2500. TCR library preparation used molecular barcoding, with unique molecular identifiers applied to normalize quantification of the TCRbeta repertoire. TCRdb itself trimmed the public reads at Q25 with fastp, ran MiXCR and retained productive beta chains. Each entry is one CDR3 protein sequence, shown with its most common DNA and genes. This sample has more than 150,000 distinct CDR3 sequences in its table, and approximately 15% of those were observed once. Jointly, the top ten make up around 13% of the sample. Trimming removed 2 bases from V and 0 bases from J, leaving 10 bases between the germline ends. CDR1 is given as SGHRS and CDR2 as YFSETQ, both from the germline V gene. The CDR3 has 15 amino acids, counting the end cysteine and phenylalanine. The sequence is cut down to CDR3 DNA, 45 bases in frame from base 1.

This receptor was identified in a human donor who donated a stem cell graft to a child with acute lymphoblastic leukemia. Sequenced material: PBMCs from the stem cell graft donor, taken from the stem cell graft. The chain is made from TRBV5-1 and TRBJ2-3, with the D gene uncertain. The CDR3: CASSLQSGSTDTQYF. The DNA reads as follows: TGCGCCAGCAGCTTACAGTCGGGTAGCACAGATACGCAGTATTTT.